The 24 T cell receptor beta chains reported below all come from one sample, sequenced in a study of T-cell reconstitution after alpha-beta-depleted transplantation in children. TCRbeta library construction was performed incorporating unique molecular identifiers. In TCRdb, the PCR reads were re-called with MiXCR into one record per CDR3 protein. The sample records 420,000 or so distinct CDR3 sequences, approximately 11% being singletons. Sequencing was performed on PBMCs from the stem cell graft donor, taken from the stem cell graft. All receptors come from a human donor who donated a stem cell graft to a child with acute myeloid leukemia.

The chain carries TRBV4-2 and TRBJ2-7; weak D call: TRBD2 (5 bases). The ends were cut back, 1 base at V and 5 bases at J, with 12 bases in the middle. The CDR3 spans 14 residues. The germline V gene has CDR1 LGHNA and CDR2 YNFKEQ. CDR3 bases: TGTGCCAGCAGCCAAGGAGGGAGAGCCGACGAGCAGTACTTC. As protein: CASSQGGRADEQYF.

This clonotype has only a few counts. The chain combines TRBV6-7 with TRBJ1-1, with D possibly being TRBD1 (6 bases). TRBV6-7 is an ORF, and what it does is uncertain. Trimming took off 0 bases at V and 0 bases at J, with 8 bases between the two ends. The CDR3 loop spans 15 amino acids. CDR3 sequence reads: CASSYSGQLNTEAFF. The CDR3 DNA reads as TGTGCCAGCAGTTACTCCGGACAGCTGAACACTGAAGCTTTCTTT.

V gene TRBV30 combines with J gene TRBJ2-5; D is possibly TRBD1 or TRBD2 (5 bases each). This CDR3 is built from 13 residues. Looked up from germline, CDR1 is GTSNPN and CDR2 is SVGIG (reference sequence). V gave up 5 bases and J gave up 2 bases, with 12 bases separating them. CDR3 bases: TGTGCCTGGTCGCCGGGACCTCAAGAGACCCAGTACTTC. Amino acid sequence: CAWSPGPQETQYF. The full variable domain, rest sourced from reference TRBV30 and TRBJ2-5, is SQTIHQWPATLVQPVGSPLSLECTVEGTSNPNLYWYRQAAGRGLQLLFYSVGIGQISSEVPQNLSASRPQDRQFILSSKKLLLSDSGFYLCAWSPGPQETQYFGPGTRLLVL.

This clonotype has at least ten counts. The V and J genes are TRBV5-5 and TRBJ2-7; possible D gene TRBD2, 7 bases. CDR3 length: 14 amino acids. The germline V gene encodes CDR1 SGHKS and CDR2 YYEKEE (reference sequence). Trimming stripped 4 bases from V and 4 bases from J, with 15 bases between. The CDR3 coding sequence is TGTGCCAGCAGCCGCGAGGGGGGGCCTTACGAGCAGTACGTC. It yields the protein CASSREGGPYEQYV.

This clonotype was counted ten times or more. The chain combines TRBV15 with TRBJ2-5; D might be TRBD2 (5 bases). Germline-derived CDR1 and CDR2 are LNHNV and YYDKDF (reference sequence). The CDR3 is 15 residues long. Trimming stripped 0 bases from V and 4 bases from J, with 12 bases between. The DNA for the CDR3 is TGTGCCACCAGCAGAGAAGCGACTATCGTAGAGACCCAGTACTTC. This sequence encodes CATSREATIVETQYF.

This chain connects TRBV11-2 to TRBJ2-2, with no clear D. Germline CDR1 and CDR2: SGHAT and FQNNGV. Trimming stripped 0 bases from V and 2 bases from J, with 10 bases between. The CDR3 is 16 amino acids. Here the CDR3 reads CASSLEVRFNTGELFF. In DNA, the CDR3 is TGTGCCAGCAGCTTAGAGGTCAGGTTCAACACCGGGGAGCTGTTTTTT.

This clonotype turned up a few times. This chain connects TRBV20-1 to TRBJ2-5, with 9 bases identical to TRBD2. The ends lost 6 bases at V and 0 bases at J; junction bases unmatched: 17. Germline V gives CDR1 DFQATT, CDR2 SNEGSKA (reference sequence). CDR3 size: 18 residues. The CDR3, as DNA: TGCAGTGCCCCAAAGGGCCTAGCGGGGCCCCGGTACCAAGAGACCCAGTACTTC. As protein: CSAPKGLAGPRYQETQYF.

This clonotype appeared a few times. In DNA, the CDR3 is TGCGCCAGCAGCTTGGCCGGTCAAAACTATGGCTACACCTTC. Its translation is CASSLAGQNYGYTF. The chain carries TRBV5-1 and TRBJ1-2; no clear D gene. The germline V and J ends were trimmed by 0 bases and 2 bases, with 8 bases remaining between them. From germline, CDR1 is SGHRS and CDR2 YFSETQ. CDR3 length: 14 residues.

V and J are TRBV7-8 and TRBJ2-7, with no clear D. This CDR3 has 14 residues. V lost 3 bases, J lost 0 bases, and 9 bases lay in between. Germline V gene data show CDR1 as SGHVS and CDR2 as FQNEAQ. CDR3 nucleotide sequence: TGTGCCAGCAGCTTGCAGAGAGGCTCCTACGAGCAGTACTTC. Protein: CASSLQRGSYEQYF.

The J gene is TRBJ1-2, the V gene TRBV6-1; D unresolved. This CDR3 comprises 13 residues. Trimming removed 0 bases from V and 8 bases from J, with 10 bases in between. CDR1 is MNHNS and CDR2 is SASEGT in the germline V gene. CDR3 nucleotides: TGTGCCAGCAGTGAAGCGCGGGCCTTGGGCTACACCTTC. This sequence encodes CASSEARALGYTF.

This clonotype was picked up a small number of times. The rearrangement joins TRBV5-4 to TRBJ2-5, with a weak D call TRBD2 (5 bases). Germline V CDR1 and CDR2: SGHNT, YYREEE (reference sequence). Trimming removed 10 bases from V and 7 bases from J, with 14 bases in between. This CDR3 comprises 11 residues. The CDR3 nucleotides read TGTGCCGACGGGATAGATGGGACCCAGTACTTC. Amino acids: CADGIDGTQYF.

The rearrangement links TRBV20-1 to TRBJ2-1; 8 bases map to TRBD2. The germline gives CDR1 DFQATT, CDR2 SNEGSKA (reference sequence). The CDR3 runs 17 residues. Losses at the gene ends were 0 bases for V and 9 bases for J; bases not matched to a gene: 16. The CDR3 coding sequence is TGCAGTGCTAGAGATGTGTCCCTAGCGGGTCTTCGTGCTGAGCAGTTCTTC. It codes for CSARDVSLAGLRAEQFF.

The CDR3 loop is CASRPGTGDNQPQHF. CDR3 coding DNA: TGTGCCAGCAGGCCCGGGACAGGGGACAATCAGCCCCAGCATTTT. The rearrangement uses TRBV12-3 or TRBV12-4 and TRBJ1-5, with 10 bases lining up with TRBD1. This CDR3 region has 15 residues. The trim removed 6 bases at V and 3 bases at J, leaving 5 bases unmatched.

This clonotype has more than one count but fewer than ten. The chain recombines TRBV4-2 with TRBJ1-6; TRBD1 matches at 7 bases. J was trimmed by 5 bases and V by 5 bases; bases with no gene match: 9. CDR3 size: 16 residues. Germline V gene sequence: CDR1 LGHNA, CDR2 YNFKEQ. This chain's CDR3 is CASSSDTGTDNSPLHF. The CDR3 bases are TGTGCCAGCAGCTCTGATACCGGGACAGATAATTCACCCCTCCACTTT.

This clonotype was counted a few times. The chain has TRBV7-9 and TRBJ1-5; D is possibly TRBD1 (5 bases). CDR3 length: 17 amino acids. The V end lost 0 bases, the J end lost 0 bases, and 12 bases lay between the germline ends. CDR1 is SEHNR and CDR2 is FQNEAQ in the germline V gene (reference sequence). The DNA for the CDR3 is TGTGCCAGCAGCTTAGCTGGTGGGGGTTATAGCAATCAGCCCCAGCATTTT. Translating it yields CASSLAGGGYSNQPQHF.

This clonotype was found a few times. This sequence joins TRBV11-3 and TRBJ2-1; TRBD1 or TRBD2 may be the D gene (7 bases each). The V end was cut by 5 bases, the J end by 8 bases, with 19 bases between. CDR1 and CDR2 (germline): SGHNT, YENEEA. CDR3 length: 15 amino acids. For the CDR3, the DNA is TGTGCCAGCAGCCCCCAGGGGGGGCGCAGAGATGAGCAGTTCTTC. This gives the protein CASSPQGGRRDEQFF.

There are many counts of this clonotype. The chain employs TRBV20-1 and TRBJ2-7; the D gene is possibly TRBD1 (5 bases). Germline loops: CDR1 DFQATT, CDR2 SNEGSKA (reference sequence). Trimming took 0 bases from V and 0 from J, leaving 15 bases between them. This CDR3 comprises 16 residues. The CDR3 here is CSAREFGRVVSYEQYF. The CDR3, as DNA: TGCAGTGCTAGAGAATTCGGCAGGGTGGTCTCCTACGAGCAGTACTTC.

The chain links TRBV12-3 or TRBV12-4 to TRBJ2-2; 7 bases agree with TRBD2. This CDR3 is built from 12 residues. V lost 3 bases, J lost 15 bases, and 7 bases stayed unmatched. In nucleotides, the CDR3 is TGTGCCAGCAGTTTGGTGCGGGGGATGATGTTTTTT. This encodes CASSLVRGMMFF.

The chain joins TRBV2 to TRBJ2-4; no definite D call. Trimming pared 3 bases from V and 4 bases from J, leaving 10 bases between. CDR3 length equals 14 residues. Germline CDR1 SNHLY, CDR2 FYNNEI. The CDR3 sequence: CASSEADIKNIQYF. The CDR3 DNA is TGTGCCAGCAGTGAGGCGGATATTAAAAACATTCAGTACTTC.

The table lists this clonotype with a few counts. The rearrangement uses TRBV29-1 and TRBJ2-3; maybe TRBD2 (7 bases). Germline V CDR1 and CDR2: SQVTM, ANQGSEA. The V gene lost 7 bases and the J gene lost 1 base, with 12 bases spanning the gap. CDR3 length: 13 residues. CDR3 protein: CSAGGPGTDTQYF. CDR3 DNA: TGCAGCGCCGGGGGGCCGGGCACAGATACGCAGTATTTT.

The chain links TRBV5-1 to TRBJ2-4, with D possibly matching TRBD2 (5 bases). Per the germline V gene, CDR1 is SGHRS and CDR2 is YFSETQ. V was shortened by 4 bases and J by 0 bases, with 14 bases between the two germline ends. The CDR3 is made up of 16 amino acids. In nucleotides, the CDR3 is TGCGCCAGCAGCCCAGCGGAGGCTCTAGCCAAAAACATTCAGTACTTC. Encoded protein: CASSPAEALAKNIQYF. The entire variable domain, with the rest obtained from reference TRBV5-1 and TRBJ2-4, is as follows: KAGVTQTPRYLIKTRGQQVTLSCSPISGHRSVSWYQQTPGQGLQFLFEYFSETQRNKGNFPGRFSGRQFSNSRSEMNVSTLELGDSALYLCASSPAEALAKNIQYFGAGTRLSVL.

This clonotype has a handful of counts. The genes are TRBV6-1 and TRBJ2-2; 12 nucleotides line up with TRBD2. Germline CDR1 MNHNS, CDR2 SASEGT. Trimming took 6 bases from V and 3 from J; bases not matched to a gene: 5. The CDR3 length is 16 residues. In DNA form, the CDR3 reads TGTGCCAGCAGGGCGACTAGCGGGAGTCACACCGGGGAGCTGTTTTTT. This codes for CASRATSGSHTGELFF.

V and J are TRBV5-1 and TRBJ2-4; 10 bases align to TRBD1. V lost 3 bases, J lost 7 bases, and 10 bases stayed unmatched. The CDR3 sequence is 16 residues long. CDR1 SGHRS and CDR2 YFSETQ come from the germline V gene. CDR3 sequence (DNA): TGCGCCAGCAGCTCAACCTCGGGACAGGGGCTGAACATTCAGTACTTC. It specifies CASSSTSGQGLNIQYF. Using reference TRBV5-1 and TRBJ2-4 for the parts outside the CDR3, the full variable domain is KAGVTQTPRYLIKTRGQQVTLSCSPISGHRSVSWYQQTPGQGLQFLFEYFSETQRNKGNFPGRFSGRQFSNSRSEMNVSTLELGDSALYLCASSSTSGQGLNIQYFGAGTRLSVL.

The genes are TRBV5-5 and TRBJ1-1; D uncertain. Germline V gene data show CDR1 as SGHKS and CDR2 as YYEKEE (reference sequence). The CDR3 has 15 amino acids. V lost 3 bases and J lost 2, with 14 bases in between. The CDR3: CASSYGPAANTEAFF. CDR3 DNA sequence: TGTGCCAGCAGCTATGGGCCTGCGGCCAACACTGAAGCTTTCTTT.